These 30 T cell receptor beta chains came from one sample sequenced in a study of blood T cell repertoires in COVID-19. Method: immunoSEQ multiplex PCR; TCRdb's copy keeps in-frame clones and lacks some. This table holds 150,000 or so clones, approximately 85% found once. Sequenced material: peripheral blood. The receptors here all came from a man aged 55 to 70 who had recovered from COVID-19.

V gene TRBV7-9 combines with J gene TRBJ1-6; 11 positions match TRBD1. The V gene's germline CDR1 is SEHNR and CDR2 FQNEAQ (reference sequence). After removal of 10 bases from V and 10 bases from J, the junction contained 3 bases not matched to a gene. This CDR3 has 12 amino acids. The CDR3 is CATGTGGSPLHF. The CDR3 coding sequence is TGTGCCACTGGGACAGGGGGGTCACCCCTCCACTTT.

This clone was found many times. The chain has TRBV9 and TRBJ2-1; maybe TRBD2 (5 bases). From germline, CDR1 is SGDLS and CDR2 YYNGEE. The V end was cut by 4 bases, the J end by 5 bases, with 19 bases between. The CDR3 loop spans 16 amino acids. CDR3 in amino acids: CASSPPGSAGHNEQFF. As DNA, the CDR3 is TGTGCCAGCAGCCCCCCAGGTAGTGCGGGTCACAATGAGCAGTTCTTC.

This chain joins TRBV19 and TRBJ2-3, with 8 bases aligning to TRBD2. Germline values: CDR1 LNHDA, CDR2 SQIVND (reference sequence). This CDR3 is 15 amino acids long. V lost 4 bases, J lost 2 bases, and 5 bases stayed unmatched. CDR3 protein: CASSTTAGDTDTQYF. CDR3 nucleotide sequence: TGTGCCAGTAGTACCACAGCGGGGGACACAGATACGCAGTATTTT.

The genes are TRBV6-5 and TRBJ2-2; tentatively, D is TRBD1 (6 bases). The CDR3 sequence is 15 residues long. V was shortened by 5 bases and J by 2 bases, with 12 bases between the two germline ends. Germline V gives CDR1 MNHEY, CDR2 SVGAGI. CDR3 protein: CASSTTGTNTGELFF. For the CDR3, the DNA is TGTGCCAGCAGTACCACAGGGACCAACACCGGGGAGCTGTTTTTT.

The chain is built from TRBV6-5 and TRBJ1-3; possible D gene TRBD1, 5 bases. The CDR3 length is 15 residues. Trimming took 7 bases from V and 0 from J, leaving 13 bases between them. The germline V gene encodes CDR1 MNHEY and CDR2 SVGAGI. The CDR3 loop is CASTTGIYSGNTIYF. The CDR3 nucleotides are TGTGCCAGCACCACAGGAATCTACTCTGGAAACACCATATATTTT.

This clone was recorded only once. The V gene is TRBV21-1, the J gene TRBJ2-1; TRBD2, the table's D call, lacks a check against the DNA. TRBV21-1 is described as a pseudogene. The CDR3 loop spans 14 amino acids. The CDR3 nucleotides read TGTGCCGACGTCGGGAACCCGCACGGCTATGAGCAGTTCTTC. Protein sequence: CADVGNPHGYEQFF.

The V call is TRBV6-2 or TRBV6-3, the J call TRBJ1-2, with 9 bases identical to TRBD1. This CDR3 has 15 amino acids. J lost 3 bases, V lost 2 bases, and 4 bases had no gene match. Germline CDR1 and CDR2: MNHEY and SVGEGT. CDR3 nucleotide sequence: TGTGCCAGCAGTTACCTCAGGACAGGGGACTATGGCTACACCTTC. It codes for CASSYLRTGDYGYTF.

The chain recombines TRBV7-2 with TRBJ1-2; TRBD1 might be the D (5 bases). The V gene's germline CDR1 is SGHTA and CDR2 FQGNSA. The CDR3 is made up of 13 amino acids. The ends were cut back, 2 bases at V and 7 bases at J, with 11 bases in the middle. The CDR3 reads CASSLPGWAGYTF. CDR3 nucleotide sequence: TGTGCCAGCAGCTTACCAGGGTGGGCTGGCTACACCTTC. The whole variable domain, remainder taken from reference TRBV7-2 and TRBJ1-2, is GAGVSQSPSNKVTEKGKDVELRCDPISGHTALYWYRQSLGQGLEFLIYFQGNSAPDKSGLPSDRFSAERTGGSVSTLTIQRTQQEDSAVYLCASSLPGWAGYTFGSGTRLTVV.

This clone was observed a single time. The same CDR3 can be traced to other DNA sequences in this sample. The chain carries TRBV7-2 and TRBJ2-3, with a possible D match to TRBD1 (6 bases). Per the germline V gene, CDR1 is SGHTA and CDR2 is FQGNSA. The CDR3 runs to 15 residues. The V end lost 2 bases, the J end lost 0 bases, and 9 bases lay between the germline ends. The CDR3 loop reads CASSLRGSSTDTQYF. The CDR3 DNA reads TGTGCCAGCAGCTTAAGGGGGTCTAGCACAGATACGCAGTATTTT.

For the CDR3, the DNA is TGTGCCAGCAGCCTGGGGACAGCCACTAACTATGGCTACACCTTC. It codes for CASSLGTATNYGYTF. V and J are TRBV4-2 and TRBJ1-2; TRBD1 agrees at 7 bases. V shed 4 bases, J shed 0 bases, and the junction held 5 bases outside the gene matches. The CDR3 length is 15 residues. The germline CDR1 and CDR2 sequences are LGHNA and YNFKEQ.

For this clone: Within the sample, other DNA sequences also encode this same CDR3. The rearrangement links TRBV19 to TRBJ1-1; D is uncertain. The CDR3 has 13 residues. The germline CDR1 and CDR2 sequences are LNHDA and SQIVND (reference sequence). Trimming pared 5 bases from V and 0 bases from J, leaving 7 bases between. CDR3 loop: CASSSQVNTEAFF. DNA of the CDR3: TGTGCCAGTAGTTCCCAGGTGAACACTGAAGCTTTCTTT.

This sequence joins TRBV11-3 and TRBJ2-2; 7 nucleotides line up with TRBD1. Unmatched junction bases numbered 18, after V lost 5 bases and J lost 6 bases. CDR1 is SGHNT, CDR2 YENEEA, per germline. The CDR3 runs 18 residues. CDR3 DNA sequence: TGTGCCAGCAGCCCTAGGAAGGGACAGTTGGATGGGGCCGGGGAGCTGTTTTTT. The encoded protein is CASSPRKGQLDGAGELFF.

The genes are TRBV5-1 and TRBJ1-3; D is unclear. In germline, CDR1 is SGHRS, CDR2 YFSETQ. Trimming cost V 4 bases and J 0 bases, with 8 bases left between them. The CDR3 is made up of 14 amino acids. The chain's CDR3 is CASSPVISGNTIYF. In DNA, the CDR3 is TGCGCCAGCAGCCCCGTAATCTCTGGAAACACCATATATTTT.

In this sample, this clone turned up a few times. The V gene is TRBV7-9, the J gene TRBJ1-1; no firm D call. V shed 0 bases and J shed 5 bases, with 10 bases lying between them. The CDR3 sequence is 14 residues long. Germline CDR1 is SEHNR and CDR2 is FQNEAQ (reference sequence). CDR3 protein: CASSLAAGRTEAFF. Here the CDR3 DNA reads TGTGCCAGCAGCTTAGCGGCGGGCAGGACTGAAGCTTTCTTT.

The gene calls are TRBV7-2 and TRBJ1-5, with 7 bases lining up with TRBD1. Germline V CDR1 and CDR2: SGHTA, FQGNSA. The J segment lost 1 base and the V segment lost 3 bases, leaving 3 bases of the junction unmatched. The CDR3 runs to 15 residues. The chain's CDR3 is CASSFDRVSNQPQHF. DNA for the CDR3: TGTGCCAGCAGCTTCGACAGGGTGAGCAATCAGCCCCAGCATTTT.

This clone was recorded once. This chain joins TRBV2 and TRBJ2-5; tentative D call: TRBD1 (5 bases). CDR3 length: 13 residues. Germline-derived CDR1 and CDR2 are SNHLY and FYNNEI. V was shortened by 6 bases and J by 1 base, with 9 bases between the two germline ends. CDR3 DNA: TGTGCCAGCAGACAGGCGACCCAAGAGACCCAGTACTTC. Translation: CASRQATQETQYF.

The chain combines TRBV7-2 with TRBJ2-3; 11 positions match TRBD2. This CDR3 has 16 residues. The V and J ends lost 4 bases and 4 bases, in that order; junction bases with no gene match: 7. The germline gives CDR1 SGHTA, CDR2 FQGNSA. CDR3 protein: CASSWVAGGQSDTQYF. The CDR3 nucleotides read TGTGCCAGCAGCTGGGTAGCGGGGGGGCAATCAGATACGCAGTATTTT.

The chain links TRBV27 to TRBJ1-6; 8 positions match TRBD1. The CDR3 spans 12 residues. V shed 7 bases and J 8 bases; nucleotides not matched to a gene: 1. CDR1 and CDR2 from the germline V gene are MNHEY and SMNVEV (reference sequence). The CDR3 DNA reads TGTGCCAGCACGACAGGGGATTCACCCCTCCACTTT. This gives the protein CASTTGDSPLHF.

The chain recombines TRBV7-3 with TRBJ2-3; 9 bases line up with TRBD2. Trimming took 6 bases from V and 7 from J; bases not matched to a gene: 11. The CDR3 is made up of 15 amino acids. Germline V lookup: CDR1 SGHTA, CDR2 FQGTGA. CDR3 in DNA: TGTGCCAGCAGTTCCCAAGCGGGGGGTATATATACGCAGTATTTT. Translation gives CASSSQAGGIYTQYF.

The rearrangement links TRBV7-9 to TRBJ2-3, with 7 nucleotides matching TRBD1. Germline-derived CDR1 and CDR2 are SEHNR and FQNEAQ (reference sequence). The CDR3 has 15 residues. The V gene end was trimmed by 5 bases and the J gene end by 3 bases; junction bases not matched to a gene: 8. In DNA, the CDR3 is TGTGCCAGCAGCGGCTACAGGGGCTTGACAGATACGCAGTATTTT. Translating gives CASSGYRGLTDTQYF. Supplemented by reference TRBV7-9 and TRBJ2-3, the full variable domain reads DTGVSQNPRHKITKRGQNVTFRCDPISEHNRLYWYRQTLGQGPEFLTYFQNEAQLEKSRLLSDRFSAERPKGSFSTLEIQRTEQGDSAMYLCASSGYRGLTDTQYFGPGTRLTVL.

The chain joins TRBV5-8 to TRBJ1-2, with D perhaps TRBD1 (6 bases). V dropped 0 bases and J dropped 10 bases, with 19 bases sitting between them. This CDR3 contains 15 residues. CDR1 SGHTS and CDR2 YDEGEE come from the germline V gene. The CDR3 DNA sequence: TGTGCCAGCAGCTTGGCCAGTGGACAGTGGGGTGTCTACACCTTC. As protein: CASSLASGQWGVYTF.

CDR3 protein: CASSQDPLAMRSSTDTQYF. The CDR3 DNA sequence: TGTGCCAGCAGCCAAGATCCACTAGCGATGAGATCTAGCACAGATACGCAGTATTTT. The V gene is TRBV4-2, the J gene TRBJ2-3, with TRBD2 matching 7 bases. The CDR3 length is 19 residues. Looked up from germline, CDR1 is LGHNA and CDR2 is YNFKEQ. After removal of 0 bases from V and 0 bases from J, the junction contained 12 bases not matched to a gene.

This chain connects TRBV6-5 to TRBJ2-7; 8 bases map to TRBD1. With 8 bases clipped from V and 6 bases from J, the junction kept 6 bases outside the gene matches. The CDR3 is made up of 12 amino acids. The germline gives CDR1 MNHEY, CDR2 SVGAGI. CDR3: CASARGRSEQYF. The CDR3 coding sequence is TGTGCCAGCGCCAGGGGGCGGAGCGAGCAGTACTTC.

This chain's CDR3 is CASGLLTGEGYTF. CDR3 bases: TGTGCTAGTGGTTTGTTGACAGGGGAAGGCTACACCTTC. V gene TRBV12-5 combines with J gene TRBJ1-2, with TRBD1 matching over 8 bases. From germline, CDR1 is LGHNT and CDR2 FRNRAP. The CDR3 extends over 13 amino acids. The V and J ends lost 2 bases and 8 bases, in that order; junction bases with no gene match: 4.

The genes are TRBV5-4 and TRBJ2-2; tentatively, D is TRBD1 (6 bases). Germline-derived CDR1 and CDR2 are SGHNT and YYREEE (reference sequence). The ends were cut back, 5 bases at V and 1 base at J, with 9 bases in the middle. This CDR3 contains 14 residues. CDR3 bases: TGTGCCAGCAGAGCGACAGGGAACACCGGGGAGCTGTTTTTT. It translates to CASRATGNTGELFF.

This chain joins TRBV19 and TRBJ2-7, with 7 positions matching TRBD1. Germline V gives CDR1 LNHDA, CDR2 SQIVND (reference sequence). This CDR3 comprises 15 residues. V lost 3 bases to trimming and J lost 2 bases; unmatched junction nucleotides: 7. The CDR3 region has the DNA TGTGCCAGTAGTATGAACAGGGGTAGGGCCTACGAGCAGTACTTC. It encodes CASSMNRGRAYEQYF.

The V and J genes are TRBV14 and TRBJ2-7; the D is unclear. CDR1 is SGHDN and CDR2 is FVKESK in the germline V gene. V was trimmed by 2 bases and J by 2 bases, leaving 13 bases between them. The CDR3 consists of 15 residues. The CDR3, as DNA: TGTGCCAGCAGCCAACGTTACCCCGGAGCCTACGAGCAGTACTTC. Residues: CASSQRYPGAYEQYF.

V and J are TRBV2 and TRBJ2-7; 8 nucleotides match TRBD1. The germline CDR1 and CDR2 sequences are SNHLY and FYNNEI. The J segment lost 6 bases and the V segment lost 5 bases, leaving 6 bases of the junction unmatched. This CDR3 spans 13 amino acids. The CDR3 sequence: CASSLGQGVEQYF. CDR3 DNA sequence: TGTGCCAGCAGTTTAGGACAGGGCGTCGAGCAGTACTTC.

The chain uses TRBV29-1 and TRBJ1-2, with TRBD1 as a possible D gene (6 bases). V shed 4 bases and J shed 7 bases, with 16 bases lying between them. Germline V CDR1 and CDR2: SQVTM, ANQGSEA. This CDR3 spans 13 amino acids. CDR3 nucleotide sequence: TGCAGCGTTGTCGTAGGACAGTCAGGTGGCTACACCTTC. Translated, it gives CSVVVGQSGGYTF.

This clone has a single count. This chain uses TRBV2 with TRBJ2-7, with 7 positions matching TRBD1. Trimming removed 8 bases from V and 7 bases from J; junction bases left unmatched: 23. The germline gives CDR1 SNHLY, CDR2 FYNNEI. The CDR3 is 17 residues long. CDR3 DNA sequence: TGTGCCAGCTATCGCCTCCCCGGGACAGACGTTTATGGGGAGCAGTACTTC. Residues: CASYRLPGTDVYGEQYF.